This TCR beta chain was recorded in a study of post-analysis software for immune sequencing data. cDNA libraries for TCR beta contained unique molecular identifiers. TCRdb passed the PCR reads through MiXCR, listing each CDR3 protein once. Here the sample spans 180,000 or so distinct CDR3 sequences, approximately 30% being singletons. In its sample, this clonotype was seen once. Its specificity is not known. The CDR3 is 13 residues long. Trimming shortened V by 8 bases and J by 8 bases, and 12 bases separated the two germline ends. The germline V gene encodes CDR1 KGHDR and CDR2 SFDVKD. Study conclusions and caveats: Elevated frequency relative to controls characterized four or five TRBV segments in patients, TRBV5-6, TRBV5-1 and TRBV20-1 among them.

The sequence was obtained from a girl aged 2-17 years with multiple sclerosis. This chain links TRBV24-1 with TRBJ2-6; possibly TRBD1 for D (6 bases). Material for sequencing was blood. CDR3 sequence reads: CATNRDESNVLTF. The DNA of the CDR3 is TGTGCCACCAACAGGGACGAATCCAACGTCCTGACTTTC.